The entry below describes one T cell receptor (beta chain). The target antigen is unknown. The authors drew around 2.6 ml of blood from each donor. The source of the sample is a study of monozygotic twins with inflammatory bowel disease. The CDR3 is made up of 14 amino acids. CDR1 LGHNA and CDR2 YSLEER come from the germline V gene. Both TCRalpha and TCRbeta cDNA were subjected to two nested PCRs lasting around 15 and 10 cycles. TCRdb derives one entry per CDR3 protein from the 5' RACE reads, leaving out DNA. This sample's clone table lists 400,000 to 500,000 distinct CDR3 sequences. General study points: A single strong clonotype or signal linked to IBD was not supported. Repertoires of patients may have been made more variable by differing immunosuppressive treatments.

V gene TRBV4-3 combines with J gene TRBJ2-1; TCRdb's assignment of TRBD1 cannot be checked, as there is no DNA. Sequencing was carried out using blood. The clonotype originates from a human donor with ulcerative colitis or Crohn's disease, or a healthy co-twin of an affected twin (not recorded which). The CDR3 sequence: CASSHIGGGNEQFF.